The 21 T cell receptor beta chains given below trace back to one sample, sequenced in a study of blood T cell repertoires in COVID-19. The protocol was immunoSEQ multiplex PCR, while the TCRdb copy is restricted to in-frame clones and leaves out a portion. The sample carries roughly 230,000 clones, approximately 80% recorded once. The specimen was peripheral blood. The receptors were gathered from a woman between 50 and 59 years old with acute or convalescent COVID-19.

V is TRBV5-1 and J is TRBJ1-1; 7 nucleotides line up with TRBD1. This CDR3 is built from 15 residues. From germline, CDR1 is SGHRS and CDR2 YFSETQ. V was clipped by 5 bases and J by 5 bases; unmatched bases: 12. This CDR3 is CASSARDRIVTEAFF. For the CDR3, the DNA is TGCGCCAGCAGTGCAAGGGACAGAATTGTGACTGAAGCTTTCTTT.

V is TRBV30 and J is TRBJ1-6; weak D call: TRBD1 (5 bases). Looked up from germline, CDR1 is GTSNPN and CDR2 is SVGIG (reference sequence). CDR3 length: 13 residues. V gave up 8 bases and J gave up 5 bases, with 13 bases separating them. The CDR3 protein is CAAKRTNNSPLHF. CDR3 DNA: TGTGCCGCTAAAAGGACAAATAATTCACCCCTCCACTTT.

The V and J genes are TRBV9 and TRBJ2-3, with D possibly being TRBD2 (7 bases). The germline V and J ends were trimmed by 4 bases and 4 bases, with 13 bases remaining between them. This CDR3 spans 14 amino acids. Germline V CDR1 and CDR2: SGDLS, YYNGEE. The CDR3 spells CASSPGGGPDTQYF. The CDR3 bases are TGTGCCAGCAGCCCTGGGGGGGGGCCAGATACGCAGTATTTT.

In this sample, this clone turned up a few times. This chain uses TRBV19 with TRBJ1-5; 7 nucleotides line up with TRBD1. J gave up 3 bases and V 8 bases, and 10 bases lay outside the gene matches. CDR3 length equals 15 residues. Germline V gene sequence: CDR1 LNHDA, CDR2 SQIVND (reference sequence). The CDR3 nucleotides read TGTGCCAGTTCCGGGACAGTACAGGTCAATCAGCCCCAGCATTTT. Translated: CASSGTVQVNQPQHF.

The chain couples TRBV6-4 to TRBJ1-6, with D possibly matching TRBD1 (6 bases). Looked up from germline, CDR1 is MRHNA and CDR2 is SNTAGT. The CDR3 contains 13 residues. V lost 3 bases to trimming and J lost 6 bases, with 6 bases between them. Here the CDR3 DNA reads TGTGCCAGCAGTGAGGGGGCTAATTCACCCCTCCACTTT. This encodes CASSEGANSPLHF.

The chain combines TRBV3-1 (or the pseudogene TRBV3-2) with TRBJ2-1; weak D call: TRBD1 (5 bases). The CDR3 sequence is 14 residues long. Trimming left V 1 base short and J 8 bases short, with 12 bases between. Germline assignment: CDR1 LGHDT and CDR2 YNNKEL (reference sequence). In nucleotides, the CDR3 is TGTGCCAGCAGCCAAGGGGCAGGGCTGCATGAGCAGTTCTTC. Encoded protein: CASSQGAGLHEQFF.

This rearrangement joins TRBV28 to TRBJ2-7, with 8 bases identical to TRBD2. V lost 7 bases to trimming and J lost 1 base; unmatched junction nucleotides: 6. CDR3 length equals 14 residues. CDR1 MDHEN and CDR2 SYDVKM come from the germline V gene. CDR3 in amino acids: CASTKLAESYEQYF. In DNA, the CDR3 is TGTGCCAGCACCAAACTAGCGGAATCCTACGAGCAGTACTTC.

V usage is TRBV6-2 or TRBV6-3 and J usage is TRBJ1-4; a weak D match, TRBD1 (6 bases). This CDR3 region has 13 residues. Trimming left V 2 bases short and J 10 bases short, with 11 bases between. The V gene's germline CDR1 is MNHEY and CDR2 SVGEGT. In DNA form, the CDR3 reads TGTGCCAGCAGTTACCGGGACATTAGAAAACTGTTTTTT. Its translation is CASSYRDIRKLFF.

The rearrangement links TRBV7-6 to TRBJ1-1; a possible D gene is TRBD1 (5 bases). V lost 5 bases, J lost 1 base, and 14 bases lay in between. The germline V gene encodes CDR1 SGHVS and CDR2 FNYEAQ. The CDR3 totals 15 residues. CDR3 amino acids: CASSPRPGENTEAFF. The CDR3 region has the DNA TGTGCCAGCAGCCCCCGGCCGGGGGAGAACACTGAAGCTTTCTTT.

The chain recombines TRBV11-2 with TRBJ2-2; D is unresolved. CDR1 and CDR2 (germline): SGHAT, FQNNGV. Deletions cut 4 bases from V and 3 bases from J, with 9 bases between. This CDR3 has 14 residues. The DNA of the CDR3 is TGTGCCAGCAGCTCCCCCGGGTACACCGGGGAGCTGTTTTTT. Residues: CASSSPGYTGELFF.

In this sample, this clone turned up once. The chain has TRBV10-2 and TRBJ2-1; D is uncertain. CDR1 is WSHSY, CDR2 SAAADI, per germline. This CDR3 is built from 11 residues. Trimming took 3 bases from V and 7 from J, leaving 4 bases between them. The CDR3 DNA sequence: TGCGCCAGCAGTGATATAAATGAGCAGTTCTTC. Encoded protein: CASSDINEQFF.

J is TRBJ1-4 and V is TRBV9; unclear D gene. The CDR3 length is 15 residues. V was cut by 3 bases and J by 7 bases, with 16 bases left in between. Germline loops: CDR1 SGDLS, CDR2 YYNGEE. The CDR3, as DNA: TGTGCCAGCAGCGGTGGCGGGAGCTTGAGTGAAAAACTGTTTTTT. Residues: CASSGGGSLSEKLFF.

V usage is TRBV7-3 and J usage is TRBJ1-1; tentative D call: TRBD1 (5 bases). This CDR3 is 15 amino acids long. The V end was cut by 4 bases, the J end by 1 base, with 13 bases between. Germline loops: CDR1 SGHTA, CDR2 FQGTGA. The CDR3 DNA sequence: TGTGCCAGCAGCTCTATATCAGGGTCGAACACTGAAGCTTTCTTT. Amino acid sequence: CASSSISGSNTEAFF.

The V and J genes are TRBV7-9 and TRBJ2-2, with D hard to call. This CDR3 comprises 16 residues. The germline V gene encodes CDR1 SEHNR and CDR2 FQNEAQ (reference sequence). Trimming shortened V by 1 base and J by 4 bases, and 13 bases separated the two germline ends. In DNA form, the CDR3 reads TGTGCCAGCAGCTTAGGGGCAGTCCGTTTCACCGGGGAGCTGTTTTTT. Residues: CASSLGAVRFTGELFF.

This chain connects TRBV5-6 to TRBJ1-6; 7 bases fit TRBD1. Germline V gives CDR1 SGHDT, CDR2 YYEEEE. This CDR3 has 17 amino acids. V lost 4 bases and J lost 2; bases outside the gene matches: 9. In DNA, the CDR3 is TGTGCCAGCAGCACGACAGGGATTTTGCCCTATAATTCACCCCTCCACTTT. Translating it yields CASSTTGILPYNSPLHF. The whole variable domain, remainder taken from reference TRBV5-6 and TRBJ1-6, is DAGVTQSPTHLIKTRGQQVTLRCSPKSGHDTVSWYQQALGQGPQFIFQYYEEEERQRGNFPDRFSGHQFPNYSSELNVNALLLGDSALYLCASSTTGILPYNSPLHFGNGTRLTVT.

The rearrangement joins TRBV6-2 or TRBV6-3 to TRBJ1-6; D remains unclear. Germline CDR1 reads MNHEY; CDR2 reads SVGEGT. The CDR3 runs to 19 residues. Trimming cost V 2 bases and J 5 bases, with 22 bases left between them. The CDR3 reads CASSYGRWTGRGDNSPLHF. The DNA for the CDR3 is TGTGCCAGCAGTTACGGCCGATGGACCGGGCGGGGTGATAATTCACCCCTCCACTTT.

As DNA, the CDR3 is TGTGCCAGCAGTCGGACAGGCCTTAATCAGCCCCAGCATTTT. Amino acids: CASSRTGLNQPQHF. The chain carries TRBV6-5 and TRBJ1-5; 7 positions agree with TRBD1. The CDR3 covers 14 residues. Losses at the gene ends were 5 bases for V and 4 bases for J; bases not matched to a gene: 5. Germline assignment: CDR1 MNHEY and CDR2 SVGAGI.

In its sample, this clone was seen a few times. The rearrangement uses TRBV28 and TRBJ1-1; D unresolved. The CDR3 runs to 14 residues. Germline loops: CDR1 MDHEN, CDR2 SYDVKM. Trimming removed 2 bases from V and 1 base from J, with 8 bases in between. CDR3 sequence: CASSLTATNTEAFF. CDR3 in DNA: TGTGCCAGCAGTTTAACAGCAACGAACACTGAAGCTTTCTTT.

This rearrangement joins TRBV19 to TRBJ2-5; tentative D call: TRBD1 (5 bases). The V and J ends lost 1 base and 1 base respectively, with 13 bases between them. The CDR3 is 16 amino acids. In germline, CDR1 is LNHDA, CDR2 SQIVND (reference sequence). The CDR3 DNA is TGTGCCAGTAGTATAGTGGGGCCGATACCCCAAGAGACCCAGTACTTC. This gives the protein CASSIVGPIPQETQYF.

This chain joins TRBV3-1 (or the pseudogene TRBV3-2) and TRBJ1-1; 7 bases match TRBD1. V was clipped by 0 bases and J by 10 bases; unmatched bases: 5. The CDR3 consists of 13 residues. CDR1 and CDR2 (germline): LGHDT, YNNKEL (reference sequence). CDR3 coding DNA: TGTGCCAGCAGCCAAGAGACAGGGCGTGTAGCTTTCTTT. Its protein is CASSQETGRVAFF.

This chain links TRBV4-3 with TRBJ1-5; D is possibly TRBD1 (6 bases). Germline CDR1 LGHNA, CDR2 YSLEER. The CDR3 has 15 residues. V lost 2 bases and J 4 bases, leaving 12 bases between the germline ends. CDR3 nucleotides: TGCGCCAGCAGCCAATCCCCCACAGGGAATCAGCCCCAGCATTTT. As protein: CASSQSPTGNQPQHF.